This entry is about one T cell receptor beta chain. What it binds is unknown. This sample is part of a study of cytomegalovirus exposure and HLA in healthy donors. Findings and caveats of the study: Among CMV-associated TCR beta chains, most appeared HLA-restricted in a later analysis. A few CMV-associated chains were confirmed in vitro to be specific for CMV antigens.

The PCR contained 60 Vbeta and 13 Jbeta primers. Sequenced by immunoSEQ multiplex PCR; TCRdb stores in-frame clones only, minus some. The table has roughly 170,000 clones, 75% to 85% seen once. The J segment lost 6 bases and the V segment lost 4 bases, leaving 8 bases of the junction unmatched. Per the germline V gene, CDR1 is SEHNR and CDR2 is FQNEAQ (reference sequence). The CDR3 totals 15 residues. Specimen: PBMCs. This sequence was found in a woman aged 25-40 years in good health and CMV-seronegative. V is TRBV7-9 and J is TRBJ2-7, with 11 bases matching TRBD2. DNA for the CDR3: TGTGCCAGCAGCTCCTTACTAGCGGGAGTTCGCGAGCAGTACTTC. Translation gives CASSSLLAGVREQYF. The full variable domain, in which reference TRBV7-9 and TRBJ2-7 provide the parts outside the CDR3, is DTGVSQNPRHKITKRGQNVTFRCDPISEHNRLYWYRQTLGQGPEFLTYFQNEAQLEKSRLLSDRFSAERPKGSFSTLEIQRTEQGDSAMYLCASSSLLAGVREQYFGPGTRLTVT.